The present T cell receptor (beta chain) was sequenced within a study of T cells after yellow fever vaccination. Whole-study findings and limits: In post-booster samples, most primary-vaccination clones reappeared (roughly 96% CD4, 75% to 90% CD8).

TCRdb itself ran the 5' RACE reads through MiXCR, one entry per CDR3 protein. The profile covers 200,000 or so distinct CDR3 sequences, with less than 7.5% appearing a single time and approximately 0.99% taken by the ten largest. The germline CDR1 and CDR2 sequences are DFQATT and SNEGSKA (reference sequence). With 6 bases clipped from V and 4 bases from J, the junction kept 17 bases outside the gene matches. The CDR3 is 17 amino acids. Many counts were recorded for this clonotype. Its antigen is not identified. The source was CD4+ T cells sorted from PBMCs, collected on the day of the yellow fever booster vaccination. This TCR was recovered from a man younger than 40 who received the YFV17D yellow fever vaccine. This chain connects TRBV20-1 to TRBJ2-1; the match to TRBD2 covers 8 bases. The CDR3 loop reads CSAFGVRGLAGYNEQFF. The CDR3 DNA follows: TGCAGTGCCTTCGGGGTAAGAGGGTTAGCGGGATACAATGAGCAGTTCTTC.